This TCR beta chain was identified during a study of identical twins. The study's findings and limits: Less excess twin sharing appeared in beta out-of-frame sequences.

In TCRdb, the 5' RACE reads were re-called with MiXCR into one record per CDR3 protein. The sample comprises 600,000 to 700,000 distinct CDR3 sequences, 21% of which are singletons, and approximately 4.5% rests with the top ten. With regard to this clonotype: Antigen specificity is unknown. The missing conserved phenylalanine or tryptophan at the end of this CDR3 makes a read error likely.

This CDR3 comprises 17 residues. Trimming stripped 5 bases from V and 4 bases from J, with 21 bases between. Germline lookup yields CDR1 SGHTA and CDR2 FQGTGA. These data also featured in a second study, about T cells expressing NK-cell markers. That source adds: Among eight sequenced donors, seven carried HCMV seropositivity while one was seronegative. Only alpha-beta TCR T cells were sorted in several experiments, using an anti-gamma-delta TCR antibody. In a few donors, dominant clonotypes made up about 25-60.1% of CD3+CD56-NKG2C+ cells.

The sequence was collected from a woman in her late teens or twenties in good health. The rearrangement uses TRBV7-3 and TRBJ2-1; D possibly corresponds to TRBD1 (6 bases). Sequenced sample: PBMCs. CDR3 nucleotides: TGTGCCAGCAGCCAATTTCGGTCTCGGACAGCTTACAATGAGCAGTTCTTG. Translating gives CASSQFRSRTAYNEQFL.